Listed here are 16 T cell receptor beta chains from one sample, sequenced in a study of T cell responses to AZD1222 COVID-19 vaccine. TCRdb's table, derived via immunoSEQ multiplex PCR, lists solely in-frame clones and lacks some. The sample has 150,000 or so clones, 88% seen once. This material consisted of peripheral blood, taken after recovery from COVID-19. These receptors all come from an adult who had recovered from COVID-19.

The J gene is TRBJ1-1, the V gene TRBV4-3; 8 bases agree with TRBD1. The trim removed 4 bases at V and 6 bases at J, leaving 10 bases unmatched. The CDR3 totals 15 residues. CDR1 is LGHNA, CDR2 YSLEER, per germline. DNA for the CDR3: TGCGCCAGCAGCCCCGATAGACAGGGGTTCTCTGAAGCTTTCTTT. It yields the protein CASSPDRQGFSEAFF.

CDR3 DNA sequence: TGTGCCAGCAGCGCCTCGGCGGACGTGAACACCGGGGAGCTGTTTTTT. Translating gives CASSASADVNTGELFF. This sequence joins TRBV9 and TRBJ2-2; D unresolved. Germline CDR1 reads SGDLS; CDR2 reads YYNGEE. With 3 bases removed from V and 1 base from J, the gap between germline ends came to 13 bases. CDR3 length equals 16 residues. Based on the CDR3 plus reference TRBV9 and TRBJ2-2, the full variable domain is DSGVTQTPKHLITATGQRVTLRCSPRSGDLSVYWYQQSLDQGLQFLIQYYNGEERAKGNILERFSAQQFPDLHSELNLSSLELGDSALYFCASSASADVNTGELFFGEGSRLTVL.

V is TRBV6-5 and J is TRBJ2-3, with D maybe TRBD1 (6 bases). This CDR3 comprises 16 residues. V lost 0 bases and J lost 0, with 10 bases in between. Germline V gene sequence: CDR1 MNHEY, CDR2 SVGAGI. The CDR3 is CASSYSGATSTDTQYF. The CDR3 coding sequence is TGTGCCAGCAGTTACTCGGGGGCAACAAGCACAGATACGCAGTATTTT.

V gene TRBV5-6 combines with J gene TRBJ1-5; weak D call: TRBD1 (5 bases). The CDR3 covers 17 residues. CDR1 and CDR2 from the germline V gene are SGHDT and YYEEEE. V gave up 1 base and J gave up 0 bases, with 14 bases separating them. The CDR3 reads CASSLRAGLNSNQPQHF. The CDR3 bases are TGTGCCAGCAGCTTGAGGGCAGGGTTAAATAGCAATCAGCCCCAGCATTTT. Full variable domain (remainder filled in from reference TRBV5-6 and TRBJ1-5): DAGVTQSPTHLIKTRGQQVTLRCSPKSGHDTVSWYQQALGQGPQFIFQYYEEEERQRGNFPDRFSGHQFPNYSSELNVNALLLGDSALYLCASSLRAGLNSNQPQHFGDGTRLSIL.

This chain joins TRBV6-5 and TRBJ2-7, with D perhaps TRBD1 (6 bases). The CDR3 runs 14 residues. V was pared by 6 bases and J by 5 bases, with 17 bases between. Germline CDR1 is MNHEY and CDR2 is SVGAGI. The CDR3 is CASRKAQGSDEQYF. The DNA of the CDR3 is TGTGCCAGCAGAAAAGCACAGGGTTCGGACGAGCAGTACTTC.

This chain links TRBV9 with TRBJ2-1; D gene ambiguous. This CDR3 has 15 residues. V lost 0 bases and J lost 0, with 7 bases in between. Germline V gene lookup returns CDR1 SGDLS and CDR2 YYNGEE. The CDR3 loop is CASSVAASSYNEQFF. CDR3 DNA sequence: TGTGCCAGCAGCGTAGCGGCCAGCTCCTACAATGAGCAGTTCTTC.

V is TRBV27 and J is TRBJ2-2; 10 bases agree with TRBD2. This CDR3 contains 16 residues. CDR1 is MNHEY, CDR2 SMNVEV, per germline (reference sequence). With V trimmed by 7 bases and J by 6 bases, 11 bases remained unmatched. CDR3 in amino acids: CASKQLLAGNAGELFF. DNA for the CDR3: TGTGCCAGCAAGCAACTACTAGCGGGAAACGCCGGGGAGCTGTTTTTT.

This clone was recorded once. V gene TRBV6-5 combines with J gene TRBJ1-4, with D possibly TRBD1 on 5 matching bases. This CDR3 spans 14 amino acids. CDR1 and CDR2 from the germline V gene are MNHEY and SVGAGI. V lost 6 bases and J lost 6, with 14 bases in between. CDR3 DNA sequence: TGTGCCAGCAGACGCGGGGCCGAGGATGAAAAACTGTTTTTT. Amino acids: CASRRGAEDEKLFF.

The V call is TRBV10-3, the J call TRBJ1-5, with D possibly matching TRBD1 (6 bases). This CDR3 is built from 14 residues. CDR1 is ENHRY and CDR2 is SYGVKD in the germline V gene. Trimming cost V 10 bases and J 6 bases, with 19 bases left between them. CDR3 DNA sequence: TGTGCCACCAGGCAAACAGGGACCGGTCAGCCCCAGCATTTT. It encodes CATRQTGTGQPQHF.

The gene calls are TRBV19 and TRBJ2-2, with a possible D match to TRBD2 (6 bases). V lost 5 bases to trimming and J lost 3 bases, with 13 bases between them. CDR1 LNHDA and CDR2 SQIVND come from the germline V gene (reference sequence). This CDR3 is built from 15 residues. This chain's CDR3 is CASSGQRVDTGELFF. The CDR3 nucleotides read TGTGCCAGTAGTGGGCAGCGGGTCGACACCGGGGAGCTGTTTTTT. The whole variable domain, filled in from reference TRBV19 and TRBJ2-2, reads DGGITQSPKYLFRKEGQNVTLSCEQNLNHDAMYWYRQDPGQGLRLIYYSQIVNDFQKGDIAEGYSVSREKKESFPLTVTSAQKNPTAFYLCASSGQRVDTGELFFGEGSRLTVL.

This clone has just one count. The gene calls are TRBV18 and TRBJ1-1; the match to TRBD1 covers 8 bases. With 3 bases clipped from V and 0 bases from J, the junction kept 9 bases outside the gene matches. Germline values: CDR1 KGHSH, CDR2 LQKENI. The CDR3 is 17 residues long. The DNA of the CDR3 is TGTGCCAGCTCACCGACCGGGACAGGCCTTATGAACACTGAAGCTTTCTTT. Protein product: CASSPTGTGLMNTEAFF.

This clone was detected once. In DNA form, the CDR3 reads TGTGCCAGTAGTATTTACGGAGAAACCTCTGGGGCCAACGTCCTGACTTTC. As protein: CASSIYGETSGANVLTF. This sequence joins TRBV19 and TRBJ2-6; no reliable D call. The germline V gene has CDR1 LNHDA and CDR2 SQIVND (reference sequence). The CDR3 is made up of 17 amino acids. Between the trimmed V and J ends, which lost 3 bases and 0 bases, there was a span of 12 bases.

This chain joins TRBV10-1 and TRBJ1-2; unclear D gene. Germline lookup yields CDR1 WNHNN and CDR2 SYGVQD (reference sequence). This CDR3 has 13 amino acids. V was trimmed by 6 bases and J by 2 bases, leaving 10 bases between them. CDR3 loop: CASRPGENYGYTF. As DNA, the CDR3 is TGCGCCAGCAGACCCGGAGAGAACTATGGCTACACCTTC.

The V gene is TRBV28, the J gene TRBJ1-1; the D is unclear. The CDR3 extends over 14 amino acids. The germline CDR1 and CDR2 sequences are MDHEN and SYDVKM. Trimming stripped 5 bases from V and 0 bases from J, with 10 bases between. CDR3 protein: CASSPSTVNTEAFF. DNA of the CDR3: TGTGCCAGCAGTCCAAGTACAGTGAACACTGAAGCTTTCTTT.

The sample holds one count of this clone. The genes are TRBV4-3 and TRBJ2-6; D is undetermined. Germline V gene sequence: CDR1 LGHNA, CDR2 YSLEER. Trimming removed 0 bases from V and 2 bases from J, with 17 bases in between. This CDR3 contains 19 residues. CDR3 bases: TGCGCCAGCAGCCAAGATATCCCGAGAGCCCGTCCTGGGGCCAACGTCCTGACTTTC. Residues: CASSQDIPRARPGANVLTF.

The J gene is TRBJ2-3, the V gene TRBV9, with 7 positions matching TRBD2. The CDR3 sequence is 16 residues long. Germline assignment: CDR1 SGDLS and CDR2 YYNGEE. The V gene end was trimmed by 4 bases and the J gene end by 2 bases; junction bases not matched to a gene: 10. The CDR3 region is CASSPEGRGTTDTQYF. The DNA of the CDR3 is TGTGCCAGCAGCCCAGAGGGGCGGGGGACCACAGATACGCAGTATTTT.